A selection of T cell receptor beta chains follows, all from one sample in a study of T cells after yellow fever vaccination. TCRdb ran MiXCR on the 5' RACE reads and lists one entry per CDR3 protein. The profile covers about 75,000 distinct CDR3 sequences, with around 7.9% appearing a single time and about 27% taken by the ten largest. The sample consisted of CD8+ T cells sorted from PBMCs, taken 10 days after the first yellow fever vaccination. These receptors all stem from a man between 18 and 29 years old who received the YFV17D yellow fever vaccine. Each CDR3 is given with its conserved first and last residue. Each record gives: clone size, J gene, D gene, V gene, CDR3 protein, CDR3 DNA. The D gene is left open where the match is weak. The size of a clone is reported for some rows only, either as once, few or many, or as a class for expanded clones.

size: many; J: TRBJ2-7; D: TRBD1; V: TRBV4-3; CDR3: CASSQATGGTVYEQYF; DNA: TGCGCCAGCAGCCAGGCCACAGGGGGTACGGTCTACGAGCAGTACTTC
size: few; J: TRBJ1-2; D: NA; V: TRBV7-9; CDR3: CASSLVSRGYGYTF; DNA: TGTGCCAGCAGCTTAGTATCACGGGGATATGGCTACACCTTC
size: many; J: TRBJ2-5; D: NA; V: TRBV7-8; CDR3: CASSRIALQETQYF; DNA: TGTGCCAGCAGCCGTATAGCCCTCCAAGAGACCCAGTACTTC
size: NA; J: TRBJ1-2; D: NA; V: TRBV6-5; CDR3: CASSNPAISYGYTF; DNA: TGTGCCAGCAGTAACCCAGCGATTAGTTATGGCTACACCTTC
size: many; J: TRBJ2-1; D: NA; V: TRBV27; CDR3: CASGGGGLTYNEQFF; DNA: TGTGCCAGCGGGGGAGGGGGTTTGACCTACAATGAGCAGTTCTTC
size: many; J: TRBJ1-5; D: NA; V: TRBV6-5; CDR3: CASSYSSGADEPQHF; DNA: TGTGCCAGCAGTTACTCGAGCGGGGCAGATGAGCCCCAGCATTTT
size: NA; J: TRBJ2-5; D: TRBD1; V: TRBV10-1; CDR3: CASREEGAGRVRGTQYF; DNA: TGCGCCTCCCGAGAAGAGGGGGCAGGGAGAGTGAGAGGGACCCAGTACTTC
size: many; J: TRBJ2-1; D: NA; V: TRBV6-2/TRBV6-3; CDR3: CASSHPEVRLVDEQFF; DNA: TGTGCCAGCAGTCATCCGGAGGTACGTCTCGTCGATGAGCAGTTCTTC
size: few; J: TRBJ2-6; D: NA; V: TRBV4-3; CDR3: CASSHPQGSGANVLTF; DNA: TGCGCCAGCAGCCACCCACAGGGCTCTGGGGCCAACGTCCTGACTTTC
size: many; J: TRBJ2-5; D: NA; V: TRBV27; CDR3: CASSGLGGETQYF; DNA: TGTGCCAGCAGTGGCCTCGGGGGAGAGACCCAGTACTTC
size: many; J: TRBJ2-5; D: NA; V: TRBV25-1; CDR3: CASSASETQYF; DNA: TGTGCCAGCAGTGCCAGCGAGACCCAGTACTTC
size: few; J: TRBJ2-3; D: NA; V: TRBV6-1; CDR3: CASIERGFSTDTQYF; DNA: TGTGCCAGCATCGAGAGGGGCTTTAGCACAGATACGCAGTATTTT
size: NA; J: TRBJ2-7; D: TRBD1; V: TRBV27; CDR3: CASSPVGAGGSYEQYF; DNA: TGTGCCAGCAGTCCCGTTGGGGCAGGGGGATCCTACGAGCAGTACTTC
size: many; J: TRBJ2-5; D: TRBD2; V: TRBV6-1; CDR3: CASSPYPTSGGQETQYF; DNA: TGTGCCAGCAGCCCTTACCCGACTAGCGGGGGGCAAGAGACCCAGTACTTC
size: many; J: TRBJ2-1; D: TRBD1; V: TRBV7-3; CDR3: CASSLTPGGYNEQFF; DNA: TGTGCCAGCAGCTTAACGCCAGGGGGTTACAATGAGCAGTTCTTC
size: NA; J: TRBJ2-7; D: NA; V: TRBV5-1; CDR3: CASSFYEGVVAYEQYF; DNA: TGCGCCAGCAGCTTTTACGAGGGGGTGGTGGCCTACGAGCAGTACTTC
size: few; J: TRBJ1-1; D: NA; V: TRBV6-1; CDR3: CASSQFRGMNTEAFF; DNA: TGTGCCAGCAGTCAATTCAGGGGAATGAACACTGAAGCTTTCTTT
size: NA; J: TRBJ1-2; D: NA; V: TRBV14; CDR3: CASSQDGPELDGYTF; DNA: TGTGCCAGCAGCCAAGACGGTCCCGAATTGGATGGCTACACCTTC
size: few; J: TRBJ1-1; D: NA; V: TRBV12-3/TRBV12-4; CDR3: CASSLWVGTEAFF; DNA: TGTGCCAGCAGTTTATGGGTGGGGACTGAAGCTTTCTTT
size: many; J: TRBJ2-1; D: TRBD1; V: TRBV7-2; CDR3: CASSLAGTAVGNEQFF; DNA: TGTGCCAGCAGCTTAGCCGGGACAGCGGTGGGCAATGAGCAGTTCTTC
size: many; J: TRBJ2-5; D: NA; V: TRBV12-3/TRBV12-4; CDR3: CASSFGLARRTQYF; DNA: TGTGCCAGCAGTTTTGGGCTAGCCCGAAGGACCCAGTACTTC
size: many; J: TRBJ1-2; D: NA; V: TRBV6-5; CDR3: CATTGGNYGYTF; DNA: TGTGCCACTACGGGCGGGAACTATGGCTACACCTTC
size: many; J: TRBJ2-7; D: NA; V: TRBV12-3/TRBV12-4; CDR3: CASSLRSYEQYF; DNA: TGTGCCAGCAGCCTTAGGTCCTACGAGCAGTACTTC
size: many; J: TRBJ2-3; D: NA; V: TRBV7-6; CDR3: CASSTGLTDTQYF; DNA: TGTGCCAGCAGTACTGGACTCACAGATACGCAGTATTTT
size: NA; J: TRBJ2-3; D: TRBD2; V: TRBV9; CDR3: CASSVLAGRVTDTQYF; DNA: TGTGCCAGCAGCGTCCTAGCGGGGCGAGTGACAGATACGCAGTATTTT
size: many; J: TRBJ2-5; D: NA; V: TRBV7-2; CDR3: CASSLQETQYF; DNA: TGTGCCAGCAGCTTACAGGAGACCCAGTACTTC
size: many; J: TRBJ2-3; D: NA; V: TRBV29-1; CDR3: CSVEVWYREIGDTQYF; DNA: TGCAGCGTTGAAGTTTGGTACAGGGAAATTGGGGATACGCAGTATTTT
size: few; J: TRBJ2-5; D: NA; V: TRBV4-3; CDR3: CASSQDYGALETQYF; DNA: TGCGCCAGCAGCCAAGACTACGGGGCCCTAGAGACCCAGTACTTC
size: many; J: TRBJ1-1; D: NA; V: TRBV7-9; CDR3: CASSREATVGTEAFF; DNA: TGTGCCAGCAGCCGGGAGGCCACCGTGGGGACTGAAGCTTTCTTT
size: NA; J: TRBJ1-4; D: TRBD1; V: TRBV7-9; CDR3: CASSLAEFTGDEKLFF; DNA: TGTGCCAGCAGCTTAGCGGAGTTTACAGGGGATGAAAAACTGTTTTTT
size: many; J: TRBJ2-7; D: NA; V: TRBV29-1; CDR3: CSVEQDSYEQYF; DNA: TGCAGCGTTGAGCAGGACTCCTACGAGCAGTACTTC
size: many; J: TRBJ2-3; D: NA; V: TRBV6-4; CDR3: CASSEGSTDTQYF; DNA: TGTGCCAGCAGTGAGGGGAGCACAGATACGCAGTATTTT
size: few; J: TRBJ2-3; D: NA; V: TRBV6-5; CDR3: CASSYSTGPDTQYF; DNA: TGTGCCAGCAGTTACTCTACCGGCCCAGATACGCAGTATTTT
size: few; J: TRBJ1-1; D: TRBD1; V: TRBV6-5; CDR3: CASRPTGTANTEAFF; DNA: TGTGCCAGCAGACCTACCGGGACAGCAAACACTGAAGCTTTCTTT
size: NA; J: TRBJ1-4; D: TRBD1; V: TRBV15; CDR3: CATKDNRGLEANEKLFF; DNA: TGTGCCACCAAAGATAACAGGGGTCTCGAAGCTAATGAAAAACTGTTTTTT
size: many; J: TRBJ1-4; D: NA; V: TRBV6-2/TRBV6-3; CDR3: CASSLPGAEGEKLFF; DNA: TGTGCCAGCAGCCTTCCGGGGGCTGAAGGAGAAAAACTGTTTTTT
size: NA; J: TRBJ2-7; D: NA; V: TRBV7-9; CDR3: CASSLPGYPAPYEQYF; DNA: TGTGCCAGCAGCTTACCCGGATACCCAGCGCCCTACGAGCAGTACTTC
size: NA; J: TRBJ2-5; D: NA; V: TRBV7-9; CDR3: CASSSSGVQETQYF; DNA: TGTGCCAGCAGCTCCTCTGGGGTCCAAGAGACCCAGTACTTC
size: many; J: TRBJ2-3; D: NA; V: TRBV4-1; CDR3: CASSQSSDTDTQYF; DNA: TGCGCCAGCAGCCAATCCAGTGACACAGATACGCAGTATTTT
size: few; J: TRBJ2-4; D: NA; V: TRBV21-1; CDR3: CASSKEGGAKNIQYF; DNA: TGTGCCAGCAGCAAAGAGGGAGGAGCCAAAAACATTCAGTACTTC
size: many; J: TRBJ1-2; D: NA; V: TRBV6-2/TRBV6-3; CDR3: CASRTLNYGYTF; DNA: TGTGCCAGCAGGACACTTAACTATGGCTACACCTTC
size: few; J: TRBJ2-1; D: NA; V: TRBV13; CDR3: CASSESTEANEQFF; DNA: TGTGCCAGCAGCGAGTCGACAGAAGCCAATGAGCAGTTCTTC
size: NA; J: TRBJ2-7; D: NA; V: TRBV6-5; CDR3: CASSYSNTAYEQYF; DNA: TGTGCCAGCAGTTACTCGAACACAGCCTACGAGCAGTACTTC
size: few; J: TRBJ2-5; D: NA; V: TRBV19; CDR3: CASSIRPGWETQYF; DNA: TGTGCCAGTAGTATACGACCAGGGTGGGAGACCCAGTACTTC
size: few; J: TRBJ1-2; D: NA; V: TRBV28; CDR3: CASTPGRAYYGYTF; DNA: TGTGCCAGCACCCCGGGAAGGGCCTACTATGGCTACACCTTC
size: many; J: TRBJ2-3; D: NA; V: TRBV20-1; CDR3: CSAPIYTDTQYF; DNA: TGCAGTGCACCCATATACACAGATACGCAGTATTTT
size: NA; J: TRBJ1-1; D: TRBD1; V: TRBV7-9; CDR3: CAIETGMKTEAFF; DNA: TGTGCCATCGAGACAGGGATGAAAACTGAAGCTTTCTTT
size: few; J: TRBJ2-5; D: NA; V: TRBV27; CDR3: CASSPSPGAGETQYF; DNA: TGTGCCAGCAGTCCCTCCCCGGGGGCCGGGGAGACCCAGTACTTC
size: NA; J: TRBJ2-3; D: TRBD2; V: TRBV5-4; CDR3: CASSSPGGGGTQYF; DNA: TGTGCCAGCAGCAGCCCCGGGGGGGGCGGGACGCAGTATTTT
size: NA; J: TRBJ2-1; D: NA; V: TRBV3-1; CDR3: CASSQDNWRPQGNEQFF; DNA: TGTGCCAGCAGCCAAGACAATTGGCGTCCCCAGGGGAATGAGCAGTTCTTC
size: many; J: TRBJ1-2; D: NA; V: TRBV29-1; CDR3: CSVETVDYGYTF; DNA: TGCAGCGTCGAGACAGTCGACTATGGCTACACCTTC
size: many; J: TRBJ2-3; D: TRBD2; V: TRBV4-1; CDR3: CASSLRLAGGLSTDTQYF; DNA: TGCGCCAGCAGCCTTCGACTAGCGGGGGGGCTGAGCACAGATACGCAGTATTTT
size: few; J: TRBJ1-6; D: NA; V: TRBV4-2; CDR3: CASSHNVGARPHQTTDNSPLHF; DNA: TGTGCCAGCAGCCACAATGTGGGTGCGAGGCCGCATCAGACGACAGATAATTCACCCCTCCACTTT
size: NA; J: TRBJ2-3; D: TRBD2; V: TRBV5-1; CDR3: CASSGLFRAGGSDTQYF; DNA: TGCGCCAGCAGCGGGCTATTTCGAGCGGGGGGATCAGATACGCAGTATTTT
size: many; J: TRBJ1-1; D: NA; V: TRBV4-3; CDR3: CASSQDPGLRNTEAFF; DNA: TGCGCCAGCAGCCAAGATCCGGGACTCCGGAACACTGAAGCTTTCTTT
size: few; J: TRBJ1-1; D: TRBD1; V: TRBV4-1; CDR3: CASSATRQGSWGTEAFF; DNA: TGCGCCAGCAGCGCTACCCGACAGGGGTCTTGGGGTACTGAAGCTTTCTTT
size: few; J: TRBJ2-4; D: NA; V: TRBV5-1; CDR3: CASSLGQGGTNIQYF; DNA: TGCGCCAGCAGCTTGGGGCAGGGCGGGACGAACATTCAGTACTTC